This entry features one T cell receptor (beta chain) sequence. Its antigen remains unidentified. These data come from a study of shared clonotypes between healthy human individuals. Each PCR replicate from the sorted subsets contained around 0.2 ug DNA, which is tens of thousands of T cell genomes. This table comes from immunoSEQ multiplex PCR, and its TCRdb copy is limited to in-frame clones, with some not included. The table lists approximately 1.5 million clones, around 98% of them singletons. Findings of the study overall: Unshared clonotypes carried lower generation probabilities than those common to all four donors. A handful of donors shared around 5.2% of their naive CD4 clonotypes.

Those who donated, Caucasian adults without exception, all lived in Nashville, Tennessee. V gave up 5 bases and J gave up 4 bases, with 21 bases separating them. CDR1 is MDHEN, CDR2 SYDVKM, per germline. The CDR3 sequence is 16 residues long. The chain uses TRBV28 and TRBJ2-7, with TRBD2 as a possible D gene (6 bases). The source of this sequence is a man aged 25 to 45 in good health. Source material: naive CD4+ T cells sorted from blood. Documented subset: CD45RA+ positively selected. This chain's CDR3 is CASSIPPGVRSYEQYF. Written as DNA, the CDR3 is TGTGCCAGCAGTATACCCCCGGGGGTCAGATCTTACGAGCAGTACTTC.